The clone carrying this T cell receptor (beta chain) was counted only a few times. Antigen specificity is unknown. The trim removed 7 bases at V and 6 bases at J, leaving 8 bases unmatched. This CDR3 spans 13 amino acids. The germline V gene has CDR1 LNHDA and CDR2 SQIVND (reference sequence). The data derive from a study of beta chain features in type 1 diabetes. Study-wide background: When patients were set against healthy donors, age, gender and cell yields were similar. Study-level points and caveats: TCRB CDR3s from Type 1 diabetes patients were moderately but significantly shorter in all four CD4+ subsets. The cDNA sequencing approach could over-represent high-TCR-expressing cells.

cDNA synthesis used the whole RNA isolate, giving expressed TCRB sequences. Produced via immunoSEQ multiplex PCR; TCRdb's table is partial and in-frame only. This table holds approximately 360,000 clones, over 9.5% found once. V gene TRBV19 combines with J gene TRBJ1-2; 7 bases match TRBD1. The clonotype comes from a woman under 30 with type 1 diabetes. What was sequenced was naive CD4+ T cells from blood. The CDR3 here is CASTRTGGNGYTF. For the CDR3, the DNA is TGTGCCAGTACCCGGACAGGAGGTAATGGCTACACCTTC.